This TCR beta chain was captured by sequencing in a study of shared clonotypes between healthy human individuals. The protocol was immunoSEQ multiplex PCR, while the TCRdb copy is restricted to in-frame clones and leaves out a portion. Among millions of clones listed, around nine tenths were seen once. Among the donors, all were Caucasian adults who lived in Nashville, Tennessee. Trimming removed 6 bases at V and 5 bases at J, with 20 bases between. The CDR3 is made up of 16 amino acids. Germline values: CDR1 LNHDA, CDR2 SQIVND (reference sequence). In its sample, this clone was seen a few times. The chain combines TRBV19 with TRBJ1-5, with a possible D match to TRBD1 (5 bases). The sequenced material came from naive CD4+ T cells sorted from blood. As to subset: CD45RA+ positively selected. This clonotype originated in a young man in good health. CDR3 in amino acids: CASSPIKQAWDQPQHF. The CDR3 DNA reads TGTGCCAGTAGCCCAATTAAACAGGCATGGGATCAGCCCCAGCATTTT.